A single sample gave rise to the 7 T cell receptor beta chains below, sequenced in a study of T cells expressing NK-cell markers (dated by TCRdb to the early 2020s). Library prep was done by 5' RACE. Sequencing was performed on an Illumina HiSeq 2000. One entry per CDR3 protein sequence results from the TCRdb reprocessing of the reads, with DNA left out. The sample's records list over 250,000 distinct CDR3 sequences. 4% to 5% of the sample belongs to the ten largest clones. The sequencing input was blood T cells: a sorted CD56 or NKG2C T cell subset, CD4+ or CD8+ T cells, or bulk PBMC T cells (not recorded which). Source of these receptors: a woman between 18 and 69 years old in good health.

The J gene is TRBJ2-5, the V gene TRBV11-2. The germline CDR1 and CDR2 sequences are SGHAT and FQNNGV. The CDR3 spans 15 residues. The CDR3 sequence: CASSLGLLDKETQYF.

This sequence joins TRBV20-1 and TRBJ1-2; the TCRdb D gene call, TRBD1, has no DNA to confirm it. The length of the CDR3 is 19 residues. Germline CDR1 is DFQATT and CDR2 is SNEGSKA (reference sequence). The chain's CDR3 is CSARADPDIARGRNYGYTF.

The rearrangement joins TRBV6-1 to TRBJ1-1; no DNA is available, so the TRBD1 call from TCRdb remains unchecked. In germline, CDR1 is MNHNS, CDR2 SASEGT. This CDR3 has 15 residues. CDR3 region: CASTPMAQMNTEAFF.

The chain is built from TRBV5-1 and TRBJ2-1; there is no DNA to check the TCRdb D call of TRBD2. Germline values: CDR1 SGHRS, CDR2 YFSETQ. CDR3 length: 14 residues. The CDR3 protein is CASTPTSGNNEQFF.

The gene calls are TRBV29-1 and TRBJ1-5; TCRdb names TRBD1, which stays unverified in the absence of DNA. Germline V lookup: CDR1 SQVTM, CDR2 ANQGSEA. There are 13 residues in the CDR3. This CDR3 reads CSAGVGPNQPQHF.

This chain links TRBV2 with TRBJ1-5. The V gene's germline CDR1 is SNHLY and CDR2 FYNNEI. The CDR3 runs 18 residues. The CDR3 is CASSEVPLPGRSNQPQHF.

This rearrangement joins TRBV12-3 or TRBV12-4 to TRBJ2-7; checking the TCRdb D call of TRBD2 is not possible without DNA. The CDR3 spans 16 residues. The CDR3 region is CASSPRLAGGPYEQYF.